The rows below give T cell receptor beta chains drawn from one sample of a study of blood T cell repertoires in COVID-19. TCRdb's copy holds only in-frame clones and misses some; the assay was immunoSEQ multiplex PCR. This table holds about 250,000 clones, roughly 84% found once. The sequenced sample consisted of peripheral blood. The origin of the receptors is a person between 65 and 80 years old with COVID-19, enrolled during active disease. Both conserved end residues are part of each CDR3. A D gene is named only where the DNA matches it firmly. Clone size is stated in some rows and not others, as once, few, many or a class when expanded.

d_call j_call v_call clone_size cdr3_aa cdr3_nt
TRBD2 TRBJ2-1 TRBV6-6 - CASSVSGTSRYNEQFF TGTGCCAGCAGCGTTAGTGGGACTAGCCGTTACAATGAGCAGTTCTTC
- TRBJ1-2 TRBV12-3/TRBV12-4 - CASSVGGYGYTF TGTGCCAGCTCGGTGGGGGGCTATGGCTACACCTTC
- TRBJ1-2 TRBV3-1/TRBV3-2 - CASSQELGVYGYTF TGTGCCAGCAGCCAAGAGTTGGGAGTCTATGGCTACACCTTC
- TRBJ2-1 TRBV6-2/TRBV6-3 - CASSREVYNEQFF TGTGCCAGCAGTCGAGAGGTCTACAATGAGCAGTTCTTC
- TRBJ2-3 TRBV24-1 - CATSDLWQGPDTQYF TGTGCCACCAGTGATTTGTGGCAGGGTCCCGATACGCAGTATTTT
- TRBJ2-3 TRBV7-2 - CASSLAHRFGTDTQYF TGTGCCAGCAGCTTAGCGCACAGGTTCGGCACAGATACGCAGTATTTT
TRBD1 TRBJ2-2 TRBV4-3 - CASSQVPRTGINTGELFF TGCGCCAGCAGCCAAGTCCCTCGGACAGGCATCAACACCGGGGAGCTGTTTTTT
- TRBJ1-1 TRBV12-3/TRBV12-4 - CASSWTPNTEAFF TGTGCCAGCAGCTGGACACCGAACACTGAAGCTTTCTTT
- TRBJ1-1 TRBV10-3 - CALKSGGEGTEAFF TGTGCCCTAAAGTCGGGCGGGGAAGGCACTGAAGCTTTCTTT
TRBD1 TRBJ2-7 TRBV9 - CASSVAPGQGYEQYF TGTGCCAGCAGCGTAGCCCCGGGACAGGGGTACGAGCAGTACTTC
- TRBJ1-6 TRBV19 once CASRLDSPNSPLHF TGTGCCAGTAGACTGGACAGCCCAAATTCACCCCTCCACTTT
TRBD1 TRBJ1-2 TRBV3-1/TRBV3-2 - CASSHSSDRDRGAGYTF TGTGCCAGCAGCCATTCATCCGACCGGGACAGGGGAGCTGGCTACACCTTC
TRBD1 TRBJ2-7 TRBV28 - CASSSTRDRVTYEQYF TGTGCCAGCAGCAGCACGCGGGACAGGGTTACCTACGAGCAGTACTTC
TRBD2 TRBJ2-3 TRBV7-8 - CASSSWTSGTGDTQYF TGTGCCAGCAGCTCATGGACTAGCGGGACCGGAGATACGCAGTATTTT
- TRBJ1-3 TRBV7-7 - CASSLSPSSGNTIYF TGTGCCAGCAGCTTATCCCCTTCCTCTGGAAACACCATATATTTT
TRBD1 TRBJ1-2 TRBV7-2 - CASSLGGTANNYGYTF TGTGCCAGCAGCTTAGGGGGGACAGCGAATAACTATGGCTACACCTTC
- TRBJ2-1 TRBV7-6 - CASSFGGSPYNEQFF TGTGCCAGCAGCTTTGGGGGGAGCCCCTACAATGAGCAGTTCTTC
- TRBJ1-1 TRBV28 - CASRPSGGAFTEAFF TGTGCCAGCCGACCCTCAGGAGGGGCCTTCACTGAAGCTTTCTTT